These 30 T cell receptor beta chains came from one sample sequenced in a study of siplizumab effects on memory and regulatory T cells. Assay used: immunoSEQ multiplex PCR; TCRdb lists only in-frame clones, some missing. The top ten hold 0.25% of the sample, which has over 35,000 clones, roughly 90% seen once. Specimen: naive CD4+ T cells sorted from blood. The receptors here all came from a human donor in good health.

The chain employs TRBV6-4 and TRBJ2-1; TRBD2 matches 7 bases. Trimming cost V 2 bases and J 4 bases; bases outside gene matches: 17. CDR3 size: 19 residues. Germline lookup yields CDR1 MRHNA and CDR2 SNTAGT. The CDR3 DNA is TGTGCCAGCAGTGACCCGCCCTCGCGAGCGGGGCGCGAATACAATGAGCAGTTCTTC. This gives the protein CASSDPPSRAGREYNEQFF.

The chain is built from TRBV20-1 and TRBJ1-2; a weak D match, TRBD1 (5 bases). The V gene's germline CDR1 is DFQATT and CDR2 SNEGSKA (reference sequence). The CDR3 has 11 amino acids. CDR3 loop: CSSTGGLGYTF. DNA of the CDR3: TGCAGCTCCACTGGGGGTCTTGGCTACACCTTC.

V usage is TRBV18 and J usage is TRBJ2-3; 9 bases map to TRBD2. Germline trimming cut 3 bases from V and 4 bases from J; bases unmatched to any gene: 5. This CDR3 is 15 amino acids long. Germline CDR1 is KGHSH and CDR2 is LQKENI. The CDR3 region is CASSPGAGGSDTQYF. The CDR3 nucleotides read TGTGCCAGCTCACCCGGAGCGGGGGGATCAGATACGCAGTATTTT.

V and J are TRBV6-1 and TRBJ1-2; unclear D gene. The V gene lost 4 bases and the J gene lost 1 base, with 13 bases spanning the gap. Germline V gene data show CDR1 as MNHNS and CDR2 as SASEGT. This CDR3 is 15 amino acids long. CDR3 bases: TGTGCCAGCAGTGCCCCGGGAAGTCTTAACTATGGCTACACCTTC. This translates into CASSAPGSLNYGYTF.

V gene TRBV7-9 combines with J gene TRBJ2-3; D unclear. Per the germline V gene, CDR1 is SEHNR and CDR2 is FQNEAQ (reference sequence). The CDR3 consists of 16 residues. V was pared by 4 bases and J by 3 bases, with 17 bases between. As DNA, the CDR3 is TGTGCCAGCAGCTCAATCCGGGTTGCCTTAACAGATACGCAGTATTTT. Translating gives CASSSIRVALTDTQYF.

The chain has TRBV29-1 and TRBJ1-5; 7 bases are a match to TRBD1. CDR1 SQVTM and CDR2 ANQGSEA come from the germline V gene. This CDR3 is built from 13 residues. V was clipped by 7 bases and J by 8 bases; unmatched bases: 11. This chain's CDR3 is CSAGTDQSKPQHF. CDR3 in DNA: TGCAGCGCTGGGACAGACCAATCAAAGCCCCAGCATTTT. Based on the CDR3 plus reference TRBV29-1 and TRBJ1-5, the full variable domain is SAVISQKPSRDICQRGTSLTIQCQVDSQVTMMFWYRQQPGQSLTLIATANQGSEATYESGFVIDKFPISRPNLTFSTLTVSNMSPEDSSIYLCSAGTDQSKPQHFGDGTRLSIL.

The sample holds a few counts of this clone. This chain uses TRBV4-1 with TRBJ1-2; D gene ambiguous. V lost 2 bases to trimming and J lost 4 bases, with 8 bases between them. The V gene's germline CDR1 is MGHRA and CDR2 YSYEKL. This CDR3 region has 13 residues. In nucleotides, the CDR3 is TGCGCCAGCAGCCAACCCGGGATCTATGGCTACACCTTC. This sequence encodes CASSQPGIYGYTF.

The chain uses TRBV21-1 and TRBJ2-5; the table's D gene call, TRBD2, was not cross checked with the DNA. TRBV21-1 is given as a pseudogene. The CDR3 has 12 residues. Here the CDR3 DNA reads TGTGCCAGCAGGTTCTCCCTAGAGACCCAGTACTTC. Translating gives CASRFSLETQYF.

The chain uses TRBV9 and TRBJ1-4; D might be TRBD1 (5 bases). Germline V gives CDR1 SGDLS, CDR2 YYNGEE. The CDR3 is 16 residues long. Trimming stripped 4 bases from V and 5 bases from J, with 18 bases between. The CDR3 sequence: CASSLGPSGANEKLFF. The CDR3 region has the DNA TGTGCCAGCAGCCTCGGGCCAAGCGGGGCCAATGAAAAACTGTTTTTT.

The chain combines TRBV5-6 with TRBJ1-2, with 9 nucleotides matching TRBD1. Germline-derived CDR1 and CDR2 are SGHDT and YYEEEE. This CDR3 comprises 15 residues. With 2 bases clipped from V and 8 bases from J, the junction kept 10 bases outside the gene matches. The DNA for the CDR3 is TGTGCCAGCAGCTTACAGGGGGCCGGGATATCCGGCTACACCTTC. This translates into CASSLQGAGISGYTF.

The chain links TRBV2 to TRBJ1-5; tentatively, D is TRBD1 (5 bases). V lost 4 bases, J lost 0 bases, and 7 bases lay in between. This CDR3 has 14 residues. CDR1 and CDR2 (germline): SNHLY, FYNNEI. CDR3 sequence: CASSGQGSNQPQHF. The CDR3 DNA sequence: TGTGCCAGCAGTGGGCAGGGTAGCAATCAGCCCCAGCATTTT.

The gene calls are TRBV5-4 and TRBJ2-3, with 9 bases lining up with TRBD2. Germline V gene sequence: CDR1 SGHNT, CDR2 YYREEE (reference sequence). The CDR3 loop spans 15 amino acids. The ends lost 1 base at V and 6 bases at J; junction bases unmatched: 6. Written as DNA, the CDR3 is TGTGCCAGCAGCTTGAGAACTAGCGGGCTGGATACGCAGTATTTT. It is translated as CASSLRTSGLDTQYF.

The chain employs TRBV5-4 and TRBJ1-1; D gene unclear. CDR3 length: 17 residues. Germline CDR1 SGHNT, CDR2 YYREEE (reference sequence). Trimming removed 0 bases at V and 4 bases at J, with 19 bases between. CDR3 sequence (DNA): TGTGCCAGCAGCTTGGCCCCTATTGGGATCCGGGGCACTGAAGCTTTCTTT. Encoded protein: CASSLAPIGIRGTEAFF. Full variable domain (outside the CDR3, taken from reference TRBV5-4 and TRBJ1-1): ETGVTQSPTHLIKTRGQQVTLRCSSQSGHNTVSWYQQALGQGPQFIFQYYREEENGRGNFPPRFSGLQFPNYSSELNVNALELDDSALYLCASSLAPIGIRGTEAFFGQGTRLTVV.

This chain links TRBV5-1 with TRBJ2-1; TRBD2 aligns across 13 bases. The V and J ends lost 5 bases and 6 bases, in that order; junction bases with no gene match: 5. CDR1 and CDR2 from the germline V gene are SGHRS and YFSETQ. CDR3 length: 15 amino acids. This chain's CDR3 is CASRPGTSGANEQFF. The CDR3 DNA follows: TGCGCCAGCAGACCCGGGACTAGCGGGGCCAATGAGCAGTTCTTC.

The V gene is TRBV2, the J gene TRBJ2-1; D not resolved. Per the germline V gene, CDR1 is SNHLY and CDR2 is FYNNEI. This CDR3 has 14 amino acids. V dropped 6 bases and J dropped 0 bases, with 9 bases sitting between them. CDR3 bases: TGTGCCAGCAGCCCAGACTCCTCCTACAATGAGCAGTTCTTC. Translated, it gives CASSPDSSYNEQFF.

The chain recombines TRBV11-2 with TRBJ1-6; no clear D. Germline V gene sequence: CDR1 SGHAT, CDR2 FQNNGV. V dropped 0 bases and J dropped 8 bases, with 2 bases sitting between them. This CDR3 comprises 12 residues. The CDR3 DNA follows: TGTGCCAGCAGCTTAGAATATTCACCCCTCCACTTT. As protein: CASSLEYSPLHF.

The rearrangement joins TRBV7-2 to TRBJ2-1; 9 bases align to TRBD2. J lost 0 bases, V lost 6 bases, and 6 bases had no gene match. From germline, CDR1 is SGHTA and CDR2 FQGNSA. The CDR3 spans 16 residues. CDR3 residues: CASSSSGAVSYNEQFF. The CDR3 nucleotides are TGTGCCAGCAGTTCTAGCGGGGCAGTCTCCTACAATGAGCAGTTCTTC.

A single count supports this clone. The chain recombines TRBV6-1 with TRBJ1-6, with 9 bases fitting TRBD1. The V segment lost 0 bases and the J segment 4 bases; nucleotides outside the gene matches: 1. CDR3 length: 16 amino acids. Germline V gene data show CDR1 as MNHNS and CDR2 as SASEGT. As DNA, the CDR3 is TGTGCCAGCAGTGAAGCGGGACAGGGATATAATTCACCCCTCCACTTT. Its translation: CASSEAGQGYNSPLHF.

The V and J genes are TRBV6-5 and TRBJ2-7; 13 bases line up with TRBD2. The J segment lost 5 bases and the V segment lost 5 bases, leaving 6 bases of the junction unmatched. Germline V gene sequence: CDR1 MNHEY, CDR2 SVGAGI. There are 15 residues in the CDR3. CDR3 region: CASSDWTSGSNEQYF. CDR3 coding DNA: TGTGCCAGCAGTGACTGGACTAGCGGGAGCAACGAGCAGTACTTC.

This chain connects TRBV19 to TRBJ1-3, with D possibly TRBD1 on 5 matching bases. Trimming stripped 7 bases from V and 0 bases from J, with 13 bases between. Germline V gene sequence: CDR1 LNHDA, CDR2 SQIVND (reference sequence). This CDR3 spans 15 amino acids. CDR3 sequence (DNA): TGTGCCAGTAAGCTGAGGACAAACTCTGGAAACACCATATATTTT. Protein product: CASKLRTNSGNTIYF.

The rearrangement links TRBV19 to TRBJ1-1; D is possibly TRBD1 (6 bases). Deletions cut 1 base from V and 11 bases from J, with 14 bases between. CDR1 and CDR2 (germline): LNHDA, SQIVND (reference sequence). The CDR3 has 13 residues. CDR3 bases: TGTGCCAGTAGTATAGCTACAGGGACCCATGCTTTCTTT. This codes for CASSIATGTHAFF.

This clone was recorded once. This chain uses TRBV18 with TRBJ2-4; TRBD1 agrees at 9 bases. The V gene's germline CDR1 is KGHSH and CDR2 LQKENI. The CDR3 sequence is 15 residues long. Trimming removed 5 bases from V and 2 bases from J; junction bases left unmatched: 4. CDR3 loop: CASSWTGESKNIQYF. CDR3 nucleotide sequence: TGTGCCAGCTCATGGACAGGGGAATCCAAAAACATTCAGTACTTC. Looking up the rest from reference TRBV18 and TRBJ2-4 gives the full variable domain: NAGVMQNPRHLVRRRGQEARLRCSPMKGHSHVYWYRQLPEEGLKFMVYLQKENIIDESGMPKERFSAEFPKEGPSILRIQQVVRGDSAAYFCASSWTGESKNIQYFGAGTRLSVL.

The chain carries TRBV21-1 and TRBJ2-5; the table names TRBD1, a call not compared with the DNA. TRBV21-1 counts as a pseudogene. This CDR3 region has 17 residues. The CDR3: CASSSPGRGALEETQYF. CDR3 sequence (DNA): TGTGCCAGCAGCTCCCCTGGCAGGGGAGCCCTGGAAGAGACCCAGTACTTC.

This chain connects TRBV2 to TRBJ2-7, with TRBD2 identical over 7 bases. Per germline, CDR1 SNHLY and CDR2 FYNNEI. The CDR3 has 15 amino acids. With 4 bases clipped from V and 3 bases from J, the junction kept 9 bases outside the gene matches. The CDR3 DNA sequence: TGTGCCAGCAGTGTCGTACCTGCGGGAGACTACGAGCAGTACTTC. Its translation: CASSVVPAGDYEQYF. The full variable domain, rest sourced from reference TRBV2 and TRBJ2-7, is EPEVTQTPSHQVTQMGQEVILRCVPISNHLYFYWYRQILGQKVEFLVSFYNNEISEKSEIFDDQFSVERPDGSNFTLKIRSTKLEDSAMYFCASSVVPAGDYEQYFGPGTRLTVT.

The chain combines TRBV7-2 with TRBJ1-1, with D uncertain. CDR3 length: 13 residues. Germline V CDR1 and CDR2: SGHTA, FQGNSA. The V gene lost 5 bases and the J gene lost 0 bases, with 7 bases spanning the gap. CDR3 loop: CASSKEMNTEAFF. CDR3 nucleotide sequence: TGTGCCAGCAGCAAAGAGATGAACACTGAAGCTTTCTTT.

CDR3 sequence (DNA): TGTGCCAGTAGTATAGGGACAGGGGGGTACCAAGAGACCCAGTACTTC. Its translation is CASSIGTGGYQETQYF. The chain employs TRBV19 and TRBJ2-5; 10 bases fit TRBD1. Germline V gene sequence: CDR1 LNHDA, CDR2 SQIVND (reference sequence). The V and J ends lost 1 base and 0 bases, in that order; junction bases with no gene match: 2. CDR3 size: 16 residues.

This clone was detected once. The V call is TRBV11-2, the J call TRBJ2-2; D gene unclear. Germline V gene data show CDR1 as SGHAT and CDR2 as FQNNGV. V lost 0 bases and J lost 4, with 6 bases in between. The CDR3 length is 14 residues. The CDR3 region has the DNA TGTGCCAGCAGCTTAGACTGGAGCACCGGGGAGCTGTTTTTT. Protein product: CASSLDWSTGELFF.

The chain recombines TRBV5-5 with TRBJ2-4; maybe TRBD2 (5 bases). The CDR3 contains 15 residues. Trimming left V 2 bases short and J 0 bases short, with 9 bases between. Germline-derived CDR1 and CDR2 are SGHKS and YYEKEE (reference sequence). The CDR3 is CASSFEGSAKNIQYF. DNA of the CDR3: TGTGCCAGCAGCTTTGAGGGATCAGCCAAAAACATTCAGTACTTC.

In DNA form, the CDR3 reads TGTGCCATCAGTGAGGAGGGTTTAGGAGAAAAACTGTTTTTT. Translated, it gives CAISEEGLGEKLFF. The J gene is TRBJ1-4, the V gene TRBV10-3; no clear D. The V gene's germline CDR1 is ENHRY and CDR2 SYGVKD. The CDR3 length is 14 residues. Trimming stripped 2 bases from V and 8 bases from J, with 12 bases between.

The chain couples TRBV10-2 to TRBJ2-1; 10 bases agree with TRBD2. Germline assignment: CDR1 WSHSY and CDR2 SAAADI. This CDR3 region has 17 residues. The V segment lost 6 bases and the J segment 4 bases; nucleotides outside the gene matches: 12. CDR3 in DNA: TGCGCCAGCAGGGATTCGAGCGGGAGGGCACAATACAATGAGCAGTTCTTC. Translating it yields CASRDSSGRAQYNEQFF.